This T cell receptor (beta chain) was sequenced for a study of cytomegalovirus exposure and HLA in healthy donors. Study summary: Drawn from HLA-typed donors, 80 million to 95 million unique TCRs were held in an early data release. General study points: TCR beta chains numbering some 160 were designated cytomegalovirus-associated.

This PCR relied on a set of 60 Vbeta primers and 13 Jbeta primers. Original analysis: About 11 million of 70 million to 80 million unique TCR beta chains were shared, per a later count. TCRdb keeps only in-frame clones here, not all; method: immunoSEQ multiplex PCR. The V and J calls and clone size were taken over from that table, and D and trimming were inferred from the DNA. The top ten hold approximately 2.4% of the sample, which has about 280,000 clones, about 90% seen once. A note on this clone: What it recognizes is unknown.

Germline CDR1 is ENHRY and CDR2 is SYGVKD. The junction had 4 bases not matched to a gene; V was cut back by 3 bases and J by 1 base. There are 16 residues in the CDR3. This clonotype was obtained from a woman aged 18-30 years in good health and CMV-seronegative. The specimen sequenced was PBMCs. The J gene is TRBJ2-7, the V gene TRBV10-3; 12 nucleotides line up with TRBD2. The CDR3 protein is CAISDASGGGSYEQYF. CDR3 DNA: TGTGCCATCAGTGATGCTAGCGGGGGGGGATCCTACGAGCAGTACTTC.